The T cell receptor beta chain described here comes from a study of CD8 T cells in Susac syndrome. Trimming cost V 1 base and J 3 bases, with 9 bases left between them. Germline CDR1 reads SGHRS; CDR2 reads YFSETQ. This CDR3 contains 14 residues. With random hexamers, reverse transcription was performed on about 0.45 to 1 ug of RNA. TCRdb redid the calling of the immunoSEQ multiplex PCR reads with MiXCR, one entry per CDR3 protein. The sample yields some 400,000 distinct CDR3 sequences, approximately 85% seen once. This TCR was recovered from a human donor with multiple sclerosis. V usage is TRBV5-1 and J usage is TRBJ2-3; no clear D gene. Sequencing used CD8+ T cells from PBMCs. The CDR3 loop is CASSLKGKTDTQYF. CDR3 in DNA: TGCGCCAGCAGCTTGAAGGGCAAGACAGATACGCAGTATTTT.